The clone carrying this T cell receptor (beta chain) occurred once. The antigen is not known. These data are taken from a study of vaccination effects on CD4 cells after COVID-19. Study-level points and caveats: New vaccine-induced clones were the main type among post-vaccine spike-reactive clones in convalescents.

Before any sequencing was done, the ViraFEST assay used viral peptide pools to expand antigen-specific CD4+ T cells. The culture ran for about 10 days, and then CD4+ T cells were isolated. The person had a PCR-confirmed SARS-CoV-2 infection during March to December 2020. They grew 2 million to 2.5 million PBMC in each well, adding 8.5 to 10 IU/ml IL-2 and approximately 9.2 ug/ml peptides. The germline CDR1 and CDR2 sequences are LGHNA and YNFKEQ. The CDR3 is 16 amino acids. The V end lost 3 bases, the J end lost 3 bases, and 14 bases lay between the germline ends. The repertoire was sequenced with immunoSEQ multiplex PCR; TCRdb's copy has only in-frame clones and lacks some. The table includes about 33,000 clones, around 72% detected once.

The clonotype originates from a human donor who had a prior SARS-CoV-2 infection. V usage is TRBV4-2 and J usage is TRBJ2-2, with D tentatively TRBD2 (6 bases). Sequenced here: CD4+ T cells from PBMCs cultured with HCoV-NL63 spike peptides, sampled before COVID-19 vaccination. For the CDR3, the DNA is TGTGCCAGCAGCCACGCCGGGACTCACTACACCGGGGAGCTGTTTTTT. Residues: CASSHAGTHYTGELFF.